This entry is about one T cell receptor beta chain. These data originate in a study of blood T cell repertoires in COVID-19. Overall study context: The analysed material was cDNA or gDNA that came from T cells, B-cell-depleted T cells, or PBMCs.

In the original analysis: By means of reference gene primer amplification, nucleated cell counts were estimated. Some clones are missing from TCRdb's copy, which holds only in-frame ones; the method was immunoSEQ multiplex PCR. V and J calls plus clone size are reproduced from that table; the DNA served to infer D and trimming. The sample lists 330,000 or so clones; approximately 90% were seen once. The CDR3 contains 14 residues. The ends were cut back, 1 base at V and 8 bases at J, with 11 bases in the middle. CDR1 is SGHTA, CDR2 FQGNSA, per germline. The sequence was collected from a man aged 25 to 40 with COVID-19, enrolled during active disease. The chain employs TRBV7-2 and TRBJ1-4, with D possibly being TRBD1 (6 bases). The sequencing input was peripheral blood. The CDR3 DNA is TGTGCCAGCAGCTTAGGGCAGGGGAGCGAAAAACTGTTTTTT. It yields the protein CASSLGQGSEKLFF.